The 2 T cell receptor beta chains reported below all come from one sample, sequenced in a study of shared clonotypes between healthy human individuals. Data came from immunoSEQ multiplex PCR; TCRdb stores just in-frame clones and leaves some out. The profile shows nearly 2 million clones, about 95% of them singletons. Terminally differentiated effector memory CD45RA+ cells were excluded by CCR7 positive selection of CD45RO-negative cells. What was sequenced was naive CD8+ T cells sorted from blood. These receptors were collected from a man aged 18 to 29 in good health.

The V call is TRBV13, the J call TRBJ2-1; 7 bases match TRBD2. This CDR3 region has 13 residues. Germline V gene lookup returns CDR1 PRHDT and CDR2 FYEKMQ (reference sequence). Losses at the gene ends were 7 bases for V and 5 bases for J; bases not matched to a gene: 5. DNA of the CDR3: TGTGCCAGCAAGGGGCTAGCGGACAATGAGCAGTTCTTC. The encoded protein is CASKGLADNEQFF. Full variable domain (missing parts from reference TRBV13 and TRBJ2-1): AAGVIQSPRHLIKEKRETATLKCYPIPRHDTVYWYQQGPGQDPQFLISFYEKMQSDKGSIPDRFSAQQFSDYHSELNMSSLELGDSALYFCASKGLADNEQFFGPGTRLTVL.

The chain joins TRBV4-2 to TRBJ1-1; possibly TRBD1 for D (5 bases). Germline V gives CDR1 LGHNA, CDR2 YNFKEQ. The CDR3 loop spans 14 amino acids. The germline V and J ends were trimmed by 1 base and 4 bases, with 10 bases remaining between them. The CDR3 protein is CASSQVGEGTEAFF. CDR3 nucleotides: TGTGCCAGCAGCCAAGTGGGGGAGGGCACTGAAGCTTTCTTT.